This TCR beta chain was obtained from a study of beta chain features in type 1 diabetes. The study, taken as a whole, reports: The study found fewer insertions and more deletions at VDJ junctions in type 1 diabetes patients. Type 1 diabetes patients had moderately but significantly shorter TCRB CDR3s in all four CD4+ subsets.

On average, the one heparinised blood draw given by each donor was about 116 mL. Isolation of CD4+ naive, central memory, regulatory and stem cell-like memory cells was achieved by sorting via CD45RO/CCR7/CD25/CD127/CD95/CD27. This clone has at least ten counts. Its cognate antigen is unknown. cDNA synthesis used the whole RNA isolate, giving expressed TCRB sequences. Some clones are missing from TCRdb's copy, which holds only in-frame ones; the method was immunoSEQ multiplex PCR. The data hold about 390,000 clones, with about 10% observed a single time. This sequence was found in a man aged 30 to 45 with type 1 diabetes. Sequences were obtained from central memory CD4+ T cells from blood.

The CDR3 DNA reads TGTGCCAGCAGCTCGGGACTAGGGTACAACAATGAGCAGTTCTTC. Translating gives CASSSGLGYNNEQFF. This chain uses TRBV7-2 with TRBJ2-1; 8 bases are a match to TRBD2. Germline V gives CDR1 SGHTA, CDR2 FQGNSA. This CDR3 is 15 amino acids long. V dropped 4 bases and J dropped 5; count of bases not matched to a gene: 7.